The rows below give T cell receptor beta chains drawn from one sample of a study of T-cell reconstitution after alpha-beta-depleted transplantation in children. Using its own MiXCR run on the PCR reads, TCRdb lists one record per CDR3 protein. Among roughly 590,000 distinct CDR3 sequences listed, roughly 15% were seen once. The source material was PBMCs from the stem cell graft donor, sampled from the stem cell graft. Source of these receptors: a human donor who donated a stem cell graft to a child with acute myeloid leukemia. CDR3s include the opening cysteine and the closing phenylalanine or tryptophan. A D gene is named only where the DNA matches it firmly. Only part of the rows carry a size: once, few, many, or a class if the clone is expanded.

>few|TRBJ1-6|NA|TRBV2
CATTTGSPLHF
TGTGCCACCACCACTGGATCACCCCTCCACTTT
>few|TRBJ2-7|NA|TRBV20-1
CSAGSDGGEVPYEQYF
TGCAGTGCCGGGTCCGACGGGGGTGAGGTCCCCTACGAGCAGTACTTC
>many|TRBJ2-1|TRBD2|TRBV20-1
CSAREPRGGRNEQFF
TGCAGTGCTAGAGAACCGCGGGGGGGCCGAAATGAGCAGTTCTTC
>many|TRBJ1-1|NA|TRBV5-1
CASSLAEGWDTEAFF
TGCGCCAGCAGCTTGGCAGAGGGCTGGGACACTGAAGCTTTCTTT
>many|TRBJ2-2|NA|TRBV6-2/TRBV6-3
CATFRGRGTGELFF
TGTGCCACCTTCAGGGGACGGGGGACCGGGGAGCTGTTTTTT
>many|TRBJ2-1|TRBD2|TRBV20-1
CSARWLAGAYNEQFF
TGCAGTGCTAGATGGCTAGCGGGGGCCTACAATGAGCAGTTCTTC
>many|TRBJ2-3|TRBD2|TRBV9
CASSATAGLGRADTQYF
TGTGCCAGCAGTGCAACTGCGGGACTAGGGAGGGCAGATACGCAGTATTTT
>NA|TRBJ2-2|NA|TRBV29-1
CSGESSGELFF
TGCAGCGGGGAGTCCTCCGGGGAGCTGTTTTTT
>NA|TRBJ2-3|TRBD1|TRBV5-5
CASSLAPGGRDTQYF
TGTGCCAGCAGCTTGGCCCCAGGGGGCAGAGATACGCAGTATTTT
>NA|TRBJ2-3|NA|TRBV24-1
CATSDYLQGLNTQYF
TGTGCCACCAGTGACTACCTACAGGGACTCAATACGCAGTATTTT
>few|TRBJ2-1|NA|TRBV7-9
CASSTQGHRNEQFF
TGTGCCAGCAGCACTCAAGGACACCGCAATGAGCAGTTCTTC
>many|TRBJ2-7|TRBD1|TRBV7-2
CASSTRDRGHPTREQYF
TGTGCCAGCAGCACACGGGACAGGGGGCACCCTACGAGGGAGCAGTACTTC
>NA|TRBJ1-1|NA|TRBV7-2
CASQSNTEAFF
TGTGCCAGCCAATCCAACACTGAAGCTTTCTTT
>NA|TRBJ2-2|TRBD1|TRBV5-6
CASSLRTGWDTGELFF
TGTGCCAGCAGCCTAAGGACAGGGTGGGACACCGGGGAGCTGTTTTTT
>NA|TRBJ2-3|NA|TRBV20-1
CSARDNARGSDTQYF
TGCAGTGCTAGAGATAATGCTAGGGGCTCAGATACGCAGTATTTT
>many|TRBJ2-3|TRBD2|TRBV20-1
CSASPLQRGEMKDTQYF
TGCAGTGCTAGTCCCCTCCAGCGGGGCGAGATGAAAGATACGCAGTATTTT
>NA|TRBJ2-6|NA|TRBV30
CAWRSEANVLTF
TGTGCCTGGAGATCTGAAGCCAACGTCCTGACTTTC
>many|TRBJ1-1|TRBD1|TRBV10-3
CAIRGTENTEAFF
TGTGCCATCAGGGGGACAGAGAACACTGAAGCTTTCTTT
>many|TRBJ2-1|TRBD1|TRBV20-1
CSAGPGTGVYNEQFF
TGCAGTGCTGGCCCGGGGACAGGGGTCTACAATGAGCAGTTCTTC
>NA|TRBJ2-3|NA|TRBV7-9
CASVGGPTDTQYF
TGTGCCAGCGTGGGGGGGCCAACAGATACGCAGTATTTT
>many|TRBJ2-7|NA|TRBV20-1
CSARNMRESYEQYF
TGCAGTGCTAGGAACATGAGGGAGTCCTACGAGCAGTACTTC
>few|TRBJ1-6|TRBD1|TRBV7-9
CASSRSGTANNSPLHF
TGTGCCAGCAGCCGTTCCGGGACAGCAAATAATTCACCCCTCCACTTT
>NA|TRBJ1-5|NA|TRBV20-1
CSASRGRSQPQHF
TGCAGTGCTAGCAGGGGCAGGAGTCAGCCCCAGCATTTT
>few|TRBJ1-1|TRBD1|TRBV20-1
CSRQGSEYTEAFF
TGCAGCCGACAGGGGTCGGAGTACACTGAAGCTTTCTTT
>NA|TRBJ2-5|NA|TRBV7-3
CASSSPGPQETQYF
TGTGCCAGCAGCTCTCCGGGCCCCCAAGAGACCCAGTACTTC
>NA|TRBJ2-5|NA|TRBV7-2
CASSRTRSQEEETQYF
TGTGCCAGCAGCCGAACGAGATCGCAGGAGGAAGAGACCCAGTACTTC
>many|TRBJ2-1|TRBD2|TRBV20-1
CSATLAGTYNEQFF
TGCAGTGCTACATTAGCGGGGACCTACAATGAGCAGTTCTTC
>NA|TRBJ2-1|TRBD2|TRBV4-1
CASSQPSGGPSYNEQFF
TGCGCCAGCAGCCAACCTAGCGGGGGCCCTTCCTACAATGAGCAGTTCTTC
>few|TRBJ1-2|NA|TRBV5-1
CASSLETGANYGYTF
TGCGCCAGCAGCTTGGAGACGGGAGCGAACTATGGCTACACCTTC
>few|TRBJ1-5|TRBD1|TRBV5-1
CASSPTTGFNQPQHF
TGCGCCAGCAGCCCAACGACAGGGTTCAATCAGCCCCAGCATTTT
>many|TRBJ2-3|NA|TRBV20-1
CSARASPGRTDTQYF
TGCAGTGCTAGAGCAAGTCCGGGGCGAACAGATACGCAGTATTTT
>many|TRBJ2-7|NA|TRBV20-1
CSATVPGVTSYEQYF
TGCAGTGCTACCGTCCCGGGGGTTACTTCCTACGAGCAGTACTTC
>NA|TRBJ1-2|NA|TRBV5-4
CASSFRGKDGYTF
TGTGCCAGCAGCTTCCGAGGGAAAGATGGCTACACCTTC
>few|TRBJ2-5|NA|TRBV5-1
CASSLWGDQSYQETQYF
TGCGCCAGCAGCTTGTGGGGGGACCAATCGTACCAAGAGACCCAGTACTTC
>many|TRBJ1-2|TRBD1|TRBV20-1
CSAPWTGGNYGYTF
TGCAGTGCTCCCTGGACAGGGGGCAACTATGGCTACACCTTC
>NA|TRBJ2-2|NA|TRBV12-3/TRBV12-4
CASSFLGAGELFF
TGTGCCAGCAGTTTTTTGGGGGCCGGGGAGCTGTTTTTT
>NA|TRBJ2-1|TRBD2|TRBV6-1
CASSAGGAYNEQFF
TGTGCCAGCTCCGCGGGGGGCGCCTACAATGAGCAGTTCTTC